One sample yielded the 16 T cell receptor beta chains listed below, sequenced in a study of blood T cell repertoires in COVID-19. Sequenced by immunoSEQ multiplex PCR; TCRdb stores in-frame clones only, minus some. Counted here are 100,000 to 120,000 clones, approximately 65% occurring once; the ten biggest clones make up 6.5% to 8.5%. The sequenced material came from peripheral blood. The receptors come from a woman aged 60-75 years with acute or convalescent COVID-19.

The genes are TRBV9 and TRBJ1-6; TRBD1 aligns across 9 bases. V shed 1 base, J shed 6 bases, and the junction held 2 bases outside the gene matches. Germline assignment: CDR1 SGDLS and CDR2 YYNGEE. The CDR3 sequence is 15 residues long. The CDR3: CASSVRDRVNSPLHF. The DNA of the CDR3 is TGTGCCAGCAGCGTACGGGACAGGGTTAATTCACCCCTCCACTTT.

The V gene is TRBV7-8, the J gene TRBJ1-1; weak D call: TRBD1 (6 bases). The CDR3 contains 15 residues. Germline CDR1 is SGHVS and CDR2 is FQNEAQ. The ends were cut back, 6 bases at V and 0 bases at J, with 14 bases in the middle. CDR3 coding DNA: TGTGCCAGCAGAGCTCGGACAGCCCTGAACACTGAAGCTTTCTTT. Its protein product is CASRARTALNTEAFF.

The chain carries TRBV7-2 and TRBJ1-5, with D tentatively TRBD1 (5 bases). The V end was cut by 5 bases, the J end by 3 bases, with 8 bases between. The CDR3 is 13 residues long. CDR1 and CDR2 (germline): SGHTA, FQGNSA. The CDR3: CASSRGLNQPQHF. The CDR3 DNA follows: TGTGCCAGCAGCCGGGGACTCAATCAGCCCCAGCATTTT. Supplemented by reference TRBV7-2 and TRBJ1-5, the full variable domain reads GAGVSQSPSNKVTEKGKDVELRCDPISGHTALYWYRQSLGQGLEFLIYFQGNSAPDKSGLPSDRFSAERTGGSVSTLTIQRTQQEDSAVYLCASSRGLNQPQHFGDGTRLSIL.

The V call is TRBV7-6, the J call TRBJ1-5, with unresolved D. With 5 bases removed from V and 9 bases from J, the gap between germline ends came to 17 bases. This CDR3 is 14 amino acids long. The germline CDR1 and CDR2 sequences are SGHVS and FNYEAQ. DNA of the CDR3: TGTGCCAGCAGCGCAACGACTACCTTGGGGCCCCAGCATTTT. As protein: CASSATTTLGPQHF.

This clone has just one count. The chain is built from TRBV24-1 and TRBJ2-5; D might be TRBD1 (6 bases). This CDR3 comprises 15 residues. Trimming removed 3 bases at V and 4 bases at J, with 14 bases between. Germline V gene lookup returns CDR1 KGHDR and CDR2 SFDVKD. The CDR3 here is CATSDPGVIPETQYF. The CDR3 DNA reads TGTGCCACCAGTGATCCAGGGGTAATTCCAGAGACCCAGTACTTC.

The chain recombines TRBV3-1 (or the pseudogene TRBV3-2) with TRBJ1-6; no firm D call. The germline V and J ends were trimmed by 4 bases and 9 bases, with 10 bases remaining between them. Germline-derived CDR1 and CDR2 are LGHDT and YNNKEL (reference sequence). The CDR3 is made up of 13 amino acids. The CDR3 sequence: CASSPDFFSPLHF. Here the CDR3 DNA reads TGTGCCAGCAGCCCGGACTTTTTTTCACCCCTCCACTTT.

The chain is built from TRBV6-5 and TRBJ2-1; D is unclear. CDR1 is MNHEY, CDR2 SVGAGI, per germline. CDR3 length equals 15 residues. The V end was cut by 0 bases, the J end by 9 bases, with 15 bases between. CDR3 in amino acids: CASSYSRPAPGEQFF. CDR3 nucleotides: TGTGCCAGCAGTTACTCTAGACCTGCTCCGGGTGAGCAGTTCTTC.

The chain links TRBV5-1 to TRBJ2-3; D is possibly TRBD2 (7 bases). This CDR3 contains 15 residues. Trimming pared 2 bases from V and 4 bases from J, leaving 14 bases between. Germline V CDR1 and CDR2: SGHRS, YFSETQ. The CDR3 reads CASSFRAGASDTQYF. CDR3 in DNA: TGCGCCAGCAGCTTTAGGGCGGGGGCGTCAGATACGCAGTATTTT.

The chain carries TRBV3-1 (or the pseudogene TRBV3-2) and TRBJ2-7; 8 bases are a match to TRBD1. Germline V gene sequence: CDR1 LGHDT, CDR2 YNNKEL (reference sequence). The CDR3 is 15 amino acids. V lost 1 base and J lost 4; bases outside the gene matches: 6. The CDR3 here is CASSQAPGGWYEQYF. The CDR3 nucleotides read TGTGCCAGCAGCCAAGCCCCAGGGGGCTGGTACGAGCAGTACTTC.

The V call is TRBV19, the J call TRBJ1-1; D call uncertain. CDR3 length equals 15 residues. Per the germline V gene, CDR1 is LNHDA and CDR2 is SQIVND (reference sequence). Trimming cost V 5 bases and J 0 bases, with 13 bases left between them. The CDR3 region has the DNA TGTGCCAGTAGTGACTCCGGCAGAATGAACACTGAAGCTTTCTTT. Translated: CASSDSGRMNTEAFF.

The genes are TRBV5-1 and TRBJ1-3; D ambiguous. Germline values: CDR1 SGHRS, CDR2 YFSETQ. This CDR3 spans 15 amino acids. Trimming stripped 0 bases from V and 4 bases from J, with 11 bases between. The CDR3 sequence: CASSLATATGNTIYF. The CDR3 DNA follows: TGCGCCAGCAGCTTGGCCACTGCGACAGGAAACACCATATATTTT.

This clone was observed a single time. The chain links TRBV23-1 to TRBJ1-5, with 10 bases identical to TRBD1. TRBV23-1 is annotated as an ORF whose role is uncertain. J lost 7 bases, V lost 2 bases, and 11 bases had no gene match. The CDR3 covers 17 residues. CDR3 sequence: CASSQPGMGQGKQPQHF. CDR3 bases: TGCGCCAGCAGTCAACCTGGGATGGGACAGGGGAAGCAGCCCCAGCATTTT.

This chain connects TRBV6-1 to TRBJ1-6, with 10 bases fitting TRBD1. The CDR3 contains 16 residues. CDR1 MNHNS and CDR2 SASEGT come from the germline V gene. After removal of 0 bases from V and 10 bases from J, the junction contained 6 bases not matched to a gene. CDR3 DNA sequence: TGTGCCAGCAGTGAAGCAGGACAGGGGGGGGTATCACCCCTCCACTTT. As protein: CASSEAGQGGVSPLHF.

CDR3 region: CAAGDRNNSPLHF. CDR3 coding DNA: TGTGCCGCCGGGGACAGAAATAATTCACCCCTCCACTTT. The chain uses TRBV19 and TRBJ1-6, with 7 bases lining up with TRBD1. Trimming cost V 11 bases and J 5 bases; bases outside gene matches: 6. CDR1 LNHDA and CDR2 SQIVND come from the germline V gene (reference sequence). The CDR3 contains 13 residues.

This chain uses TRBV28 with TRBJ2-5, with 9 bases fitting TRBD1. Germline V gene data show CDR1 as MDHEN and CDR2 as SYDVKM. J lost 3 bases, V lost 5 bases, and 7 bases had no gene match. The CDR3 is made up of 15 amino acids. CDR3 protein: CASSTRTGDEETQYF. CDR3 in DNA: TGTGCCAGCAGTACCAGGACAGGGGACGAAGAGACCCAGTACTTC.

This chain joins TRBV12-3 or TRBV12-4 and TRBJ2-7; TRBD2 might be the D (6 bases). The V end was cut by 7 bases, the J end by 2 bases, with 12 bases between. CDR3 length: 13 residues. The CDR3 DNA follows: TGTGCCAGCACCGGGGACTGGACCTACGAGCAGTACTTC. It codes for CASTGDWTYEQYF.